The 9 T cell receptor beta chains below come from one sample, sequenced in a study of cytomegalovirus exposure and HLA in healthy donors. PCR employed 60 Vbeta and 13 Jbeta primers. The data were produced by immunoSEQ multiplex PCR, yet TCRdb's version contains in-frame clones alone and is incomplete. Found here are under 200,000 clones, about 13% of them singletons; the top ten hold 7.8%. Sequencing was performed on PBMCs. All receptors come from a man aged 50 to 60 in good health and CMV-seropositive.

This clone was detected only a few times. J is TRBJ2-2 and V is TRBV4-2; 13 nucleotides align to TRBD2. The V segment lost 2 bases and the J segment 5 bases; nucleotides outside the gene matches: 2. Per germline, CDR1 LGHNA and CDR2 YNFKEQ. There are 16 residues in the CDR3. DNA of the CDR3: TGTGCCAGCAGCCAAACTAGCGGGGGGGCAACCGGGGAGCTGTTTTTT. Protein product: CASSQTSGGATGELFF.

This clone was observed a handful of times. The chain uses TRBV9 and TRBJ2-3; 11 positions agree with TRBD2. The ends lost 2 bases at V and 2 bases at J; junction bases unmatched: 7. Germline CDR1 SGDLS, CDR2 YYNGEE. This CDR3 contains 17 residues. For the CDR3, the DNA is TGTGCCAGCAGCGTCGATATAGCGGGGGGGCACACAGATACGCAGTATTTT. This codes for CASSVDIAGGHTDTQYF.

The chain joins TRBV11-2 to TRBJ2-3; the D gene is possibly TRBD1 (6 bases). V was trimmed by 3 bases and J by 6 bases, leaving 10 bases between them. The CDR3 length is 13 residues. Germline lookup yields CDR1 SGHAT and CDR2 FQNNGV. Here the CDR3 DNA reads TGTGCCAGCAGCTTCTCAGGGGCCGATACGCAGTATTTT. Translated: CASSFSGADTQYF.

The gene calls are TRBV18 and TRBJ1-1; D gene ambiguous. Trimming pared 3 bases from V and 4 bases from J, leaving 12 bases between. The germline V gene has CDR1 KGHSH and CDR2 LQKENI. The CDR3 extends over 14 amino acids. The CDR3 spells CASSPFGVSTEAFF. CDR3 sequence (DNA): TGTGCCAGCTCACCTTTCGGGGTTAGCACTGAAGCTTTCTTT.

The chain links TRBV27 to TRBJ1-2; weak D call: TRBD1 (6 bases). The CDR3 consists of 13 residues. V dropped 9 bases and J dropped 4 bases, with 15 bases sitting between them. The germline CDR1 and CDR2 sequences are MNHEY and SMNVEV (reference sequence). The CDR3 DNA follows: TGTGCCAGTCGGAGTACAGGGTTCTATGGCTACACCTTC. Translating gives CASRSTGFYGYTF.

This clone has a handful of counts. The rearrangement uses TRBV10-3 and TRBJ2-1, with no clear D. V was cut by 4 bases and J by 8 bases, with 9 bases left in between. The CDR3 consists of 12 residues. Germline CDR1 is ENHRY and CDR2 is SYGVKD. The CDR3 nucleotides are TGTGCCATCAGTGTTAACGAGCATGAGCAGTTCTTC. It encodes CAISVNEHEQFF.

The chain employs TRBV6-5 and TRBJ1-1, with no clear D. Germline V lookup: CDR1 MNHEY, CDR2 SVGAGI. The V end was cut by 1 base, the J end by 1 base, with 10 bases between. The CDR3 sequence is 15 residues long. CDR3: CASSYLPTGNTEAFF. CDR3 nucleotides: TGTGCCAGCAGTTACTTACCGACTGGGAACACTGAAGCTTTCTTT.

In this sample, this clone turned up a few times. The rearrangement uses TRBV7-2 and TRBJ2-7, with TRBD1 as a possible D gene (5 bases). V was cut by 6 bases and J by 1 base, with 10 bases left in between. In germline, CDR1 is SGHTA, CDR2 FQGNSA. The CDR3 is made up of 13 amino acids. DNA of the CDR3: TGTGCCAGCAGTTCGACAGCTTCCTACGAGCAGTACTTC. Translating gives CASSSTASYEQYF.

The gene calls are TRBV6-1 and TRBJ2-2; tentatively, D is TRBD2 (5 bases). This CDR3 has 15 residues. Trimming removed 4 bases at V and 4 bases at J, with 13 bases between. Germline values: CDR1 MNHNS, CDR2 SASEGT. This CDR3 reads CASSGSLAGTGELFF. The CDR3 DNA reads as TGTGCCAGCAGTGGGTCGCTTGCGGGCACCGGGGAGCTGTTTTTT.